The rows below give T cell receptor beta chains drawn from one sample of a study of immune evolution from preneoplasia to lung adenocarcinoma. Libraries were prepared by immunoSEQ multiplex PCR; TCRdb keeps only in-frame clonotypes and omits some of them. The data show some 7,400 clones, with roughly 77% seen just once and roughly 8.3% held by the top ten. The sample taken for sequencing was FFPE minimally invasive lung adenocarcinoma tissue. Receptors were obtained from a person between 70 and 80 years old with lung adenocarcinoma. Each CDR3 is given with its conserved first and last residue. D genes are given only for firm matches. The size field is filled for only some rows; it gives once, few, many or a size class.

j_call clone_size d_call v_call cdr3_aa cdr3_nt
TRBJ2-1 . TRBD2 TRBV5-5 CASSSLSTSGAYNEQFF TGTGCCAGCAGCTCGCTCTCGACTAGCGGAGCCTACAATGAGCAGTTCTTC
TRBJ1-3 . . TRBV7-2 CASSEERNTIYF TGTGCCAGCAGCGAGGAAAGAAACACCATATATTTT
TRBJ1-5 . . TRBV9 CASSMSYCSNQPQHF TGTGCCAGCAGCATGAGCTATTGTAGCAATCAGCCCCAGCATTTT
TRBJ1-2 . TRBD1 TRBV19 CASSLQGAVGYTF TGTGCCAGTAGCCTACAGGGGGCGGTTGGCTACACCTTC
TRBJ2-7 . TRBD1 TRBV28 CASRTGLGHEQYF TGTGCCAGCAGGACAGGGTTGGGGCACGAGCAGTACTTC
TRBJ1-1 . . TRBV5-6 CASSGGPNTEAFF TGTGCCAGCAGCGGCGGACCTAACACTGAAGCTTTCTTT
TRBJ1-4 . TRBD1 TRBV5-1 CASRGDRLEKLFF TGCGCCAGCAGAGGGGACAGACTGGAAAAACTGTTTTTT
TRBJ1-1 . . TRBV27 CASSLSRTLEAFF TGTGCCAGCAGTTTATCTCGGACGCTTGAAGCTTTCTTT
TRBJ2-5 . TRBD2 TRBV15 CATSRAVTGRGRETQYF TGTGCCACCAGCAGAGCTGTGACTGGGAGGGGTCGAGAGACCCAGTACTTC
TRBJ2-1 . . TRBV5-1 CASSWGGRDNEQFF TGCGCCAGCAGCTGGGGCGGAAGGGACAATGAGCAGTTCTTC
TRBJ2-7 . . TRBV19 CASSMGGVEQYF TGTGCCAGTAGTATGGGAGGCGTCGAGCAGTACTTC
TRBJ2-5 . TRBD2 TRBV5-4 CASSLQGGPETQYF TGTGCCAGCAGCCTGCAGGGAGGGCCGGAGACCCAGTACTTC
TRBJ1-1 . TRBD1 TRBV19 CASRTGQNTEAFF TGTGCGAGCCGGACAGGGCAGAACACTGAAGCTTTCTTT
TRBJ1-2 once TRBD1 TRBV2 CASSDRTGVDGYTF TGTGCCAGCAGTGACCGGACAGGGGTGGATGGCTACACCTTC
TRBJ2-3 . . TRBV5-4 CASSLGPTSTDTQYF TGTGCCAGCAGCTTGGGCCCTACTAGCACAGATACGCAGTATTTT
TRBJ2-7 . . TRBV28 CASRIDSSYEQYF TGTGCCAGCAGAATAGACAGCTCCTACGAGCAGTACTTC
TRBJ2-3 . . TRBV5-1 CASSSGGSSTDTQYF TGCGCCAGCAGCTCGGGCGGGTCTAGCACAGATACGCAGTATTTT
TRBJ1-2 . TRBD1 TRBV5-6 CASSLEQGGGYTF TGTGCCAGCAGCTTGGAACAGGGGGGCGGCTACACCTTC
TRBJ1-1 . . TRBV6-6 CASRENTEAFF TGTGCCAGCCGCGAGAACACTGAAGCTTTCTTT
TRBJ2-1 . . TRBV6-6 CASSTLQEQFF TGTGCCAGCAGTACACTACAGGAGCAGTTCTTC
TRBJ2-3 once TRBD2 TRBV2 CASSDTLAASTDTQYF TGTGCCAGCAGTGATACGCTAGCGGCTAGCACAGATACGCAGTATTTT
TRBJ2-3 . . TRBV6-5 CASSYGDTQYF TGTGCCAGCAGTTACGGAGATACGCAGTATTTT
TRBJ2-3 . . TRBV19 CASSGSVTASTDTQYF TGTGCCAGTAGTGGTAGCGTCACGGCCTCCACAGATACGCAGTATTTT
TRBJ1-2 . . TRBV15 CATGGEFYGYTF TGTGCCACCGGGGGGGAGTTCTATGGCTACACCTTC
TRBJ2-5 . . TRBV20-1 CSAGDQETQYF TGCAGTGCCGGGGACCAAGAGACCCAGTACTTC
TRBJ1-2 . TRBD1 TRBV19 CATTGTGRNLNYGYTF TGTGCCACAACCGGGACAGGGAGAAATCTTAACTATGGCTACACCTTC
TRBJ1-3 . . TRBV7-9 CASSLEGAYGNTIYF TGTGCCAGCAGCTTAGAAGGGGCTTATGGAAACACCATATATTTT
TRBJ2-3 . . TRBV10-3 CAISEASSTDTQYF TGTGCCATCAGTGAGGCTAGCTCCACAGATACGCAGTATTTT
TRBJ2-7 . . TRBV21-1 CASSKKGTGDEQYF TGTGCCAGCAGCAAGAAGGGCACAGGAGACGAGCAGTACTTC
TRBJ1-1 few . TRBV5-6 CASRSIQSDSNEAFF TGTGCCAGCAGATCCATCCAGTCGGACAGTAATGAAGCTTTCTTT
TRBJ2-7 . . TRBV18 CASSPGGNIYEQYF TGTGCCAGCTCACCTGGGGGAAACATATACGAGCAGTACTTC
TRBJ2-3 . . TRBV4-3 CASSQGLLSADTQYF TGCGCCAGCAGCCAAGGGCTACTCTCGGCAGATACGCAGTATTTT
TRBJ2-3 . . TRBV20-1 CSALLTDTQYF TGCAGTGCTCTGCTCACAGATACGCAGTATTTT
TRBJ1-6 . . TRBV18 CASSPTQGSSSPLHF TGTGCCAGCTCACCTACGCAGGGTAGTTCATCACCCCTCCACTTT
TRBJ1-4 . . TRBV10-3 CAISNPPPDEKLFF TGTGCCATCAGTAACCCCCCTCCGGATGAAAAACTGTTTTTT
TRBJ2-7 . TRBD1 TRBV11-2 CASSPGQAFSGQYF TGTGCCAGCAGCCCAGGACAGGCCTTTTCCGGGCAGTACTTC
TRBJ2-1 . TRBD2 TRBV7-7 CASSLGPGGGLNEQFF TGTGCTAGCAGCTTAGGTCCGGGCGGGGGTCTCAATGAGCAGTTCTTC
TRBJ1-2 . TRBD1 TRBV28 CASNTRGLGGYTF TGTGCCAGCAATACCAGGGGGCTGGGTGGCTACACCTTC
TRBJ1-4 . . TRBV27 CASSRRWGAGEKLFF TGTGCCAGCAGCAGGCGGTGGGGGGCAGGTGAAAAACTGTTTTTT
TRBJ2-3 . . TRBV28 CASSFLSGTDTQYF TGTGCCAGCAGTTTTTTGTCGGGCACAGATACGCAGTATTTT
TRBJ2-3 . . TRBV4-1 CASSQDGTYTDTQYF TGCGCCAGCAGCCAAGACGGGACTTACACAGATACGCAGTATTTT
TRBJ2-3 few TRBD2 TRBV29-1 CSVDSGVANTQYF TGCAGCGTTGATAGCGGGGTCGCTAATACGCAGTATTTT